These 8 T cell receptor beta chains were sequenced from one sample in a study of blood T cell repertoires in COVID-19. Libraries were prepared by immunoSEQ multiplex PCR; TCRdb keeps only in-frame clonotypes and omits some of them. The sample carries under 200,000 clones, approximately 91% recorded once. Specimen: peripheral blood. Receptor source: a man in his late teens or twenties with acute or convalescent COVID-19.

This chain joins TRBV27 and TRBJ2-7, with D possibly TRBD1 on 6 matching bases. CDR1 is MNHEY and CDR2 is SMNVEV in the germline V gene (reference sequence). V was trimmed by 1 base and J by 3 bases, leaving 7 bases between them. The CDR3 spans 13 residues. The CDR3 reads CASSLLGGYEQYF. CDR3 nucleotides: TGTGCCAGCAGTTTATTAGGGGGCTACGAGCAGTACTTC.

V usage is TRBV5-1 and J usage is TRBJ2-3; 14 nucleotides line up with TRBD2. With 4 bases clipped from V and 10 bases from J, the junction kept 11 bases outside the gene matches. This CDR3 contains 16 residues. Germline V CDR1 and CDR2: SGHRS, YFSETQ. In nucleotides, the CDR3 is TGCGCCAGCAGCGCGGGGACTAGCGGGAGTAAGATACCGCAGTATTTT. This sequence encodes CASSAGTSGSKIPQYF.

This chain connects TRBV7-6 to TRBJ2-3; 7 bases are shared with TRBD2. This CDR3 region has 17 residues. J lost 4 bases, V lost 2 bases, and 12 bases had no gene match. The germline V gene encodes CDR1 SGHVS and CDR2 FNYEAQ. The CDR3 protein is CASSLSLPGGTADTQYF. The CDR3 region has the DNA TGTGCCAGCAGCTTATCCCTGCCCGGGGGGACGGCAGATACGCAGTATTTT.

The chain is built from TRBV27 and TRBJ1-4; no definite D call. Germline V lookup: CDR1 MNHEY, CDR2 SMNVEV (reference sequence). V was trimmed by 2 bases and J by 6 bases, leaving 10 bases between them. The CDR3 loop spans 14 amino acids. The chain's CDR3 is CASSLRGLDEKLFF. The DNA of the CDR3 is TGTGCCAGCAGTTTACGGGGTCTGGATGAAAAACTGTTTTTT.

The genes are TRBV19 and TRBJ2-3, with TRBD2 matching over 9 bases. Germline loops: CDR1 LNHDA, CDR2 SQIVND (reference sequence). The CDR3 consists of 16 residues. V lost 3 bases, J lost 3 bases, and 7 bases stayed unmatched. Here the CDR3 reads CASSIAGGGATDTQYF. The CDR3 coding sequence is TGTGCCAGTAGTATTGCTGGCGGGGGGGCTACAGATACGCAGTATTTT.

The chain links TRBV7-9 to TRBJ2-7, with D possibly matching TRBD1 (5 bases). The CDR3 consists of 16 residues. The V gene lost 1 base and the J gene lost 9 bases, with 22 bases spanning the gap. Germline V lookup: CDR1 SEHNR, CDR2 FQNEAQ (reference sequence). In nucleotides, the CDR3 is TGTGCCAGCAGCTTAGACTCGACAGTAAGGTGGGCTGTGCAGTACTTC. It translates to CASSLDSTVRWAVQYF.

The rearrangement uses TRBV19 and TRBJ2-3, with 7 bases lining up with TRBD2. The CDR3 spans 15 residues. Germline assignment: CDR1 LNHDA and CDR2 SQIVND (reference sequence). Trimming cost V 5 bases and J 0 bases; bases outside gene matches: 5. Here the CDR3 reads CASSLLAASTDTQYF. The CDR3 DNA sequence: TGTGCCAGTAGTCTGCTAGCGGCTAGCACAGATACGCAGTATTTT.

The rearrangement uses TRBV2 and TRBJ1-1; the D is unclear. The germline V and J ends were trimmed by 3 bases and 0 bases, with 8 bases remaining between them. The length of the CDR3 is 14 residues. Germline CDR1 is SNHLY and CDR2 is FYNNEI. The CDR3 loop is CASSEYGMNTEAFF. As DNA, the CDR3 is TGTGCCAGCAGTGAGTACGGTATGAACACTGAAGCTTTCTTT.